This T cell receptor beta chain appears in the sequencing data of a study of cytomegalovirus exposure and HLA in healthy donors (dated by TCRdb to 2016 to 2017). About the investigation overall: According to an earlier analysis of 587 of the donors, 150 million to 200 million T cells yielded approximately 120 million unique TCR beta sequences and 250 to 350 Gb of sequence data. To predict cytomegalovirus infection status, the study combined high-throughput TCR immunosequencing, statistical association of individual TCRs with disease status, and machine learning. Every discovery cohort repertoire had been produced on one sequencing platform. Among the roughly 380 genotyped donors, about 85% belonged to the genetic ancestry cluster associated with self-reported Caucasian donors. An early release that covered roughly 600 HLA-typed donors contained approximately 300 gigabases of sequencing data and roughly 84 million unique TCR sequences. A later analysis re-analyzed previously published TCR beta repertoires from several hundred donors and added high-resolution HLA genotyping to study TCR occurrence patterns. Among a few hundred genotyped donors of the cohort, an average of approximately 230,000 unique TCR beta nucleotide sequences were sequenced per donor, roughly a sixth of them non-productive. The number of typed donors differed by locus: roughly 629-630 for A, B, C, DRB1 and DQB1; 500 to 550 for DQA1; approximately 610 for DPA1; and roughly 490 for DPB1. An earlier analysis of about 600 of the donors used high-throughput TCR beta sequencing to judge whether each TCR beta V gene segment behaved as functional or pseudogenic. In addition to the first cohort of roughly 700 subjects, a separate validation cohort of 120 different subjects was used. Because of strong linkage in the cohort, roughly five DR-DQ haplotypes were treated as single units for association and clustering. Alongside the repertoire data, information on donor age, sex, ethnicity and CMV serostatus was compiled. HLA typing covered class I and class II loci at four-digit resolution. The study aimed to test whether signatures of past pathogen exposure could be identified by cataloging public T cell receptors. Rather than drawing on any new phenotypic data, the later analysis identified candidate immune exposures from TCR beta sequences and the way those sequences occurred across donors. A later genetic analysis used genome-wide SNP genotypes for about 60% of the roughly 700 donors, treating that subset as a discovery cohort. The study used immunosequencing to profile the T cell repertoires of approximately 630 subjects and linked those repertoires to cytomegalovirus serostatus. Results and caveats for the whole study, not just this receptor: Specific HLA alleles were associated with over 15,000 TCR beta sequences at a false discovery rate of 0.05 in a later analysis. Compared with equally common non-associated chains, HLA-associated TCR beta chains in a later analysis were more clonally expanded and had lower generation probabilities. This cohort had only TCR beta chains sequenced, and the lack of alpha or paired-chain data limited which features could be detected. When HLA alleles, especially DR and DQ, strongly co-occurred, TCR associations were difficult to assign to individual alleles. In an earlier analysis of 450 to 750 of the donors, most TCR beta V segments appeared in productive rearrangements about 87% or about 30% of the time, broadly matching IMGT annotations. HLA typing was unavailable for some donors at each locus, so association tests used only the typed subset. A total of 164 TCR beta chains were listed by the study as associated with cytomegalovirus. In a later analysis, the rate of TCR association differed among HLA loci, with DRB1 alleles having the most associated TCRs and HLA-C alleles having the fewest. The earlier analysis of a few hundred of the donors excluded 15 to 20 rarely observed V segments, including chromosome 9 orphons, because counts were too low. The presence/absence analyses assumed that sequencing depth was roughly uniform across donors, and that assumption may not be true. Most CMV-associated TCR beta chains appeared to be HLA-restricted in a later analysis, and the HLA associations seemed to be driven largely by CMV exposure. According to the authors, the approach could potentially be generalized to other disease states and immunological phenotypes. Several of the top co-occurrence clusters appeared to be linked to parvovirus B19, influenza, CMV and Epstein-Barr virus, according to a later analysis. Linkage disequilibrium might explain the correlated functional status among segregating V segments, but an unknown experimental factor could not be ruled out. A further reported finding was that TCR beta sequences accurately predicted the HLA-A and HLA-B alleles for most subjects in the first cohort. The classifier was reported to diagnose cytomegalovirus status with high specificity and sensitivity in both the original and validation cohorts. Compared with the approximately 720-donor mean, donors in an Asian-associated ancestry cluster had fewer N-insertions in productive TCRs, according to a later genetic analysis. The sequencing pipeline was judged likely to have produced a cluster of highly shared sequence variants as a technical artifact. Across donors, most TCR sequences were observed very rarely, whereas some public TCRs were present in many individuals. CMV serostatus was the only immune exposure information available for the cohort. In a later genetic analysis, a missense DCLRE1C variant was associated with V-gene and J-gene trimming of TCR beta chains, and the association was replicated in an independent cohort. Three of the identified cytomegalovirus-associated TCR beta chains were confirmed in vitro to be specific for cytomegalovirus antigens.

Library construction relied on the immunoSEQ multiplex PCR assay. The multiplex PCR relied on a mix of 60 forward primers for TCR Vbeta segments and 13 reverse primers for TCR Jbeta segments. The CDR3 region of rearranged TCR beta genes was amplified from genomic DNA with a multiplex PCR assay. Amplified TCR beta libraries were sequenced as 87-base-pair reads on the Illumina HiSeq System. In the original analysis: Across the 500 to 850 repertoires, a later analysis counted 75 million to 90 million unique TCR beta chains, about 10 million of which were shared by at least two donors. To remove PCR and sequencing errors, raw reads were error-corrected and collapsed into unique sequences using a nearest-neighbor algorithm that merged closely related sequences. V, D and J gene segments were assigned by aligning CDR3 sequences to IMGT reference sequences. For a sequence to be retained, a match of at least six nucleotides was required to both a V gene segment and a J gene segment. A rearrangement was called productive if the CDR3 had no stop codons and remained in frame with V and J, and every other rearrangement was called non-productive. Following IMGT convention, CDR3 was defined as the stretch from the second conserved V-encoded cysteine up to the conserved J-encoded phenylalanine. Sequences without an unambiguous match to a single V gene segment were excluded from the earlier analysis of 587 of the donors. In an earlier analysis of 587 of the donors, V segments were called functional above 56.7% productive rearrangements and were called segregating when the between-donor standard deviation exceeded 5%. To diagnose cytomegalovirus status from the catalog of TCR beta chain sequences, a statistical classification framework was built. A later analysis assigned V and J genes by comparing TCR nucleotide sequences with IMGT/GENE-DB human TR gene sequences. A later analysis assigned CDR3 sequences and most-parsimonious VDJ recombination scenarios with the TCRdist pipeline. In a later analysis, each TCR beta chain was defined by its CDR3 amino acid sequence together with its V-gene family, and reads lacking a unique V-gene family were excluded. In a later analysis, nearly 600 highly shared, low-generation-probability nucleotide sequences were removed to address suspected cross-contamination and a sequencing artifact. In a later analysis, a clonal expansion index was calculated for each public chain from normalized within-repertoire ranks of inferred template counts. In a later analysis, generation probabilities were computed with a VDJ recombination model fitted to out-of-frame rearrangements, and the resulting probabilities were checked against IGoR. A later analysis scored TCR-TCR, TCR-HLA and TCR-CMV co-occurrence with hypergeometric tests, applying a repertoire-size bias correction to TCR pairs. A later analysis estimated false discovery rates by permuting HLA or CMV assignments 20 times. In a later analysis, co-occurring TCRs were grouped using DBSCAN, with TCRdist sequence similarity added in when clustering inside HLA-allele-positive subsets. Co-occurrence clustering excluded repertoires with fewer than 30,000 or more than 120,000 public chains, plus five with anomalous nucleotide sharing. The clones in this table, taken by TCRdb from immuneACCESS, are in-frame only. Not every clone is retained; where verified, under half of the shortfall comes from an unresolved V gene, and the cause of the rest is unknown. That table furnishes V, J and clone size, whereas the DNA furnished D and trimming. This sample has around 110,000 clones in its table, and 75% to 85% of those were observed once. Around 4.4% of the sample goes to the ten largest clones.

In total, 666 healthy bone marrow donors made up the cohort. At the time of sampling, every cohort member was nominally healthy, though immune exposures that went unrecorded were likely present. The donor was CMV seropositive and belonged to the group of more than 250 seropositive cohort members. Each donor provided a peripheral blood sample, and peripheral blood mononuclear cells were used for TCR beta sequencing. The Qiagen DNeasy Blood Extraction Kit was used to extract genomic DNA from the blood cell samples. Of note for this clone: There is no known antigen for this receptor. Base-call qualities are not available, and no considerably larger clone is one nucleotide away.

This TCR was recovered from a man aged 30-40 years in good health and CMV-seropositive. The sample taken for sequencing was PBMCs.

The nucleotides read TGCGCCAGCAGCTTGTGGGGAGCAGGGGGCGCCTTTAAGAACACTGAAGCTTTCTTT. This yields the protein CASSLWGAGGAFKNTEAFF. The rearranged chain carries TRBV5-1 and TRBJ1-1; 8 middle bases align to TRBD1. The germline V end is reduced by 1 base and the J end by 1 base; junction bases left unmatched: 15. The CDR3 holds 19 amino acids from the cysteine to the phenylalanine. Only the CDR3 portion is preserved as DNA: 57 bases, with reading frame beginning at the first base. Sequences SGHRS (CDR1) and YFSETQ (CDR2) are obtained from the germline V gene.